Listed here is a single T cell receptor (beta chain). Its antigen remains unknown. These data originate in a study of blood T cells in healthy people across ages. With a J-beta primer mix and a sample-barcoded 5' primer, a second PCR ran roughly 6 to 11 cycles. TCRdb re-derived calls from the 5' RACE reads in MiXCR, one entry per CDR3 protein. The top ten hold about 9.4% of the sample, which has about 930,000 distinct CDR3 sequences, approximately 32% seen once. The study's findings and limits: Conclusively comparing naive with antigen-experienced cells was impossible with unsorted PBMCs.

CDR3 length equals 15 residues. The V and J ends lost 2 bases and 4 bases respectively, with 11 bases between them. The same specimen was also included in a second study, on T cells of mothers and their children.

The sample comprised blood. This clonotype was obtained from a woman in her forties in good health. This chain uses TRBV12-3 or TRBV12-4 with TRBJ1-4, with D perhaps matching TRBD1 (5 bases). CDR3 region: CASSLWGGFNEKLFF. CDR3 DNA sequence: TGTGCCAGCAGTTTATGGGGGGGGTTTAATGAAAAACTGTTTTTT.